The T cell receptor (beta chain) under discussion was sequenced for a study of prognosis after radiotherapy for stage I lung cancer. Background on the study: Newly diagnosed primary stage I lung tumors were present in 13 to 15 patients, and oligometastatic NSCLC after surgical resection of the primary tumor was present in roughly 5 patients. Findings and caveats of the study: When patients developed distant metastases, their Shannon entropy after stereotactic body radiation therapy was lower.

The CDR3 is made up of 12 amino acids. Looked up from germline, CDR1 is DFQATT and CDR2 is SNEGSKA (reference sequence). In regard to this clonotype: As yet, its antigen is unknown. A read error may explain this, as a much larger clone is one base away.

Template was genomic DNA; TCR beta CDR3 amplified in two multiplex PCR rounds. First-round PCR amplification was performed with primers specific to each TRBV and TRBJ gene. The second PCR round used universal primers. TCRdb ran MiXCR on the multiplex PCR reads and lists one entry per CDR3 protein. The table records more than 30,000 distinct CDR3 sequences, roughly 40% of them present only once. The J gene is TRBJ1-1, the V gene TRBV20-1; D uncertain. The sample was PBMCs, taken before or after stereotactic body radiation therapy (not recorded which). The receptor's source is a donor over 45 with non-small cell lung cancer. In nucleotides, the CDR3 is TGCAGTGCTAGTTTGGCGGAGTCCTACGCTCTCTTT. Translated, it gives CSASLAESYALF.